The 20 T cell receptor beta chains below all came from one sample that was sequenced in a study of spatial heterogeneity in lung cancer. TCRdb used MiXCR to reprocess the 5' RACE reads, holding one entry per CDR3 protein. The sample shows 49,000 or so distinct CDR3 sequences, 10% to 15% of them seen only once. Noted time point: blood at routine non-recurrence follow-up after resection. The material sequenced was PBMCs, taken at follow-up. All receptors derive from a male donor with early-stage non-small cell lung cancer.

Many counts were recorded for this clonotype. The chain uses TRBV7-2 and TRBJ2-3; 7 nucleotides line up with TRBD2. V shed 1 base and J 3 bases; nucleotides not matched to a gene: 7. In germline, CDR1 is SGHTA, CDR2 FQGNSA. The CDR3 spans 16 residues. The DNA for the CDR3 is TGTGCCAGCAGCTTAGGGGCGGGAGCCAGGACAGATACGCAGTATTTT. Its translation: CASSLGAGARTDTQYF.

This clonotype appeared many times. V and J are TRBV20-1 and TRBJ2-2, with TRBD2 identical over 11 bases. The length of the CDR3 is 14 residues. Germline V gene lookup returns CDR1 DFQATT and CDR2 SNEGSKA (reference sequence). V was clipped by 6 bases and J by 6 bases; unmatched bases: 6. CDR3 in amino acids: CSAPLSGGAGELFF. The CDR3 region has the DNA TGCAGTGCCCCCCTTAGCGGGGGGGCCGGGGAGCTGTTTTTT.

This clonotype was recorded many times. The chain employs TRBV2 and TRBJ2-7; TRBD2 matches at 7 bases. This CDR3 region has 14 residues. Per the germline V gene, CDR1 is SNHLY and CDR2 is FYNNEI. V lost 6 bases and J lost 0; bases outside the gene matches: 5. The CDR3 loop reads CASRGLPSSYEQYF. The CDR3 nucleotides are TGTGCCAGCAGGGGACTACCCTCCTCCTACGAGCAGTACTTC.

There are a few counts of this clonotype. The chain employs TRBV10-3 and TRBJ1-1; D unresolved. Trimming took 7 bases from V and 5 from J, leaving 20 bases between them. CDR1 is ENHRY and CDR2 is SYGVKD in the germline V gene. The CDR3 contains 15 residues. The CDR3 region has the DNA TGTGCCATCAAGGGTTCTAGTTTGGGGAGGACTGAAGCTTTCTTT. Translated: CAIKGSSLGRTEAFF.

This clonotype was recorded at least ten times. V and J are TRBV6-6 and TRBJ2-7, with D tentatively TRBD1 or TRBD2 (5 bases each). V lost 6 bases to trimming and J lost 12 bases, with 24 bases between them. CDR1 and CDR2 from the germline V gene are MNHNY and SVGAGI (reference sequence). There are 14 residues in the CDR3. CDR3 sequence reads: CASRSTGTQSRPYF. The CDR3, as DNA: TGTGCCAGCAGGTCAACGGGGACCCAATCGAGGCCGTACTTC.

This clonotype was detected ten times or more. The gene calls are TRBV24-1 and TRBJ2-2; 9 positions agree with TRBD1. The CDR3 runs 17 residues. Germline assignment: CDR1 KGHDR and CDR2 SFDVKD. The junction had 9 bases not matched to a gene; V was cut back by 4 bases and J by 4 bases. The CDR3 spells CATSESPGTGSTGELFF. The CDR3 coding sequence is TGTGCCACCAGTGAAAGTCCCGGGACAGGGTCCACCGGGGAGCTGTTTTTT.

This clonotype was recorded many times. The chain has TRBV7-2 and TRBJ1-3; 9 bases agree with TRBD1. The J segment lost 4 bases and the V segment lost 1 base, leaving 5 bases of the junction unmatched. The germline V gene encodes CDR1 SGHTA and CDR2 FQGNSA. The CDR3 spans 16 residues. The chain's CDR3 is CASSLVGTGIGNTIYF. The CDR3 nucleotides read TGTGCCAGCAGCTTAGTTGGGACAGGGATCGGAAACACCATATATTTT.

The sample holds a few counts of this clonotype. At one boundary the junction diverges from the germline segment, which might be a read error. The CDR3 loop is CVSSRPVDRANYGYTF. CDR3 in DNA: TGTGTCAGCAGCCGCCCCGTGGACCGAGCTAACTATGGCTACACCTTC. The genes are TRBV7-2 and TRBJ1-2; D call uncertain. This CDR3 region has 16 residues. Germline loops: CDR1 SGHTA, CDR2 FQGNSA.

This clonotype was counted a few times. The rearrangement uses TRBV6-2 or TRBV6-3 and TRBJ2-7; 12 bases are shared with TRBD2. The CDR3 length is 14 residues. V gave up 5 bases and J gave up 2 bases; unmatched junction bases: 1. The germline V gene encodes CDR1 MNHEY and CDR2 SVGEGT. CDR3 loop: CASSRTSGTYEQYF. Written as DNA, the CDR3 is TGTGCCAGCAGTCGGACTAGCGGGACCTACGAGCAGTACTTC.

CDR3: CASSKATGLFTQYF. CDR3 nucleotides: TGTGCCAGCAGTAAAGCTACAGGGTTATTTACGCAGTATTTT. The rearrangement joins TRBV6-5 to TRBJ2-3, with TRBD1 as a possible D gene (6 bases). Trimming removed 5 bases at V and 8 bases at J, with 17 bases between. Looked up from germline, CDR1 is MNHEY and CDR2 is SVGAGI. The CDR3 length is 14 residues.

This clonotype was observed a few times. The CDR3 region has the DNA TGTGCCAGCAGCTTGGGTAGCGGGAATATACAATGGGAGCAGTTCTTC. Amino acids: CASSLGSGNIQWEQFF. The chain uses TRBV7-2 and TRBJ2-1; TRBD2 matches 8 bases. Germline V CDR1 and CDR2: SGHTA, FQGNSA. V shed 3 bases and J 10 bases; nucleotides not matched to a gene: 14. This CDR3 has 16 residues. Using reference TRBV7-2 and TRBJ2-1 for the parts outside the CDR3, the full variable domain is GAGVSQSPSNKVTEKGKDVELRCDPISGHTALYWYRQSLGQGLEFLIYFQGNSAPDKSGLPSDRFSAERTGGSVSTLTIQRTQQEDSAVYLCASSLGSGNIQWEQFFGPGTRLTVL.

The chain uses TRBV27 and TRBJ2-2, with 14 bases identical to TRBD2. After removal of 3 bases from V and 8 bases from J, the junction contained 5 bases not matched to a gene. The CDR3 contains 16 residues. The germline V gene encodes CDR1 MNHEY and CDR2 SMNVEV (reference sequence). This CDR3 is CASSFTGTSGGGELFF. The CDR3 region has the DNA TGTGCCAGCAGTTTTACCGGGACTAGCGGGGGTGGGGAGCTGTTTTTT.

This clonotype was observed at least ten times. The rearrangement links TRBV7-9 to TRBJ2-3, with no clear D. Trimming stripped 2 bases from V and 4 bases from J, with 4 bases between. The CDR3 runs to 12 residues. CDR1 and CDR2 from the germline V gene are SEHNR and FQNEAQ (reference sequence). DNA of the CDR3: TGTGCCAGCAGCTTAAATGCAGATACGCAGTATTTT. The encoded protein is CASSLNADTQYF.

This clonotype was observed at least ten times. The chain has TRBV20-1 and TRBJ2-7; D is unclear. With 1 base removed from V and 7 bases from J, the gap between germline ends came to 14 bases. The CDR3 contains 13 residues. Germline-derived CDR1 and CDR2 are DFQATT and SNEGSKA (reference sequence). The CDR3 region is CSARVTQAREQYF. CDR3 in DNA: TGCAGTGCTAGAGTTACTCAGGCGCGGGAGCAGTACTTC.

This clonotype was counted ten times or more. The chain employs TRBV5-8 and TRBJ1-5, with 7 bases fitting TRBD1. Germline lookup yields CDR1 SGHTS and CDR2 YDEGEE. The CDR3 is 15 amino acids. The J segment lost 0 bases and the V segment lost 4 bases, leaving 4 bases of the junction unmatched. The CDR3 DNA is TGTGCCAGCAGCCGGGACAGCGATAGCAATCAGCCCCAGCATTTT. The encoded protein is CASSRDSDSNQPQHF.

V is TRBV11-2 and J is TRBJ1-3, with D possibly being TRBD1 (6 bases). The CDR3 covers 14 residues. V was cut by 5 bases and J by 0 bases, with 8 bases left in between. Looked up from germline, CDR1 is SGHAT and CDR2 is FQNNGV. CDR3 residues: CASSRTASGNTIYF. The CDR3 DNA is TGTGCCAGCAGCCGGACAGCCTCTGGAAACACCATATATTTT.

This clonotype was counted a few times. This chain connects TRBV6-2 or TRBV6-3 to TRBJ2-7; no clear D. V lost 2 bases and J 4 bases, leaving 6 bases between the germline ends. CDR1 MNHEY and CDR2 SVGEGT come from the germline V gene. This CDR3 comprises 12 residues. CDR3 in DNA: TGTGCCAGCAGTTACCGGTGGTACGAGCAGTACTTC. This sequence encodes CASSYRWYEQYF.

This sequence joins TRBV3-1 and TRBJ2-5, with TRBD2 matching 9 bases. Germline V CDR1 and CDR2: LGHDT, YNNKEL (reference sequence). The ends lost 6 bases at V and 3 bases at J; junction bases unmatched: 2. This CDR3 comprises 13 residues. The DNA of the CDR3 is TGTGCCAGCAGTGCGGGGGGGGAAGAGACCCAGTACTTC. Residues: CASSAGGEETQYF.

This clonotype has more than one count but fewer than ten. J is TRBJ1-4 and V is TRBV7-9; D not resolved. Trimming shortened V by 0 bases and J by 8 bases, and 4 bases separated the two germline ends. This CDR3 spans 12 amino acids. Germline lookup yields CDR1 SEHNR and CDR2 FQNEAQ (reference sequence). CDR3: CASSLADEKLFF. DNA for the CDR3: TGTGCCAGCAGCTTAGCGGACGAAAAACTGTTTTTT.

V is TRBV7-6 and J is TRBJ2-7; 13 bases are a match to TRBD2. The CDR3 contains 15 residues. The germline V gene encodes CDR1 SGHVS and CDR2 FNYEAQ. The V gene end was trimmed by 5 bases and the J gene end by 7 bases; junction bases not matched to a gene: 8. CDR3 sequence: CASSATLAGGREQYF. In DNA, the CDR3 is TGTGCCAGCAGCGCGACACTAGCGGGGGGGCGTGAGCAGTACTTC.